This T cell receptor (beta chain) is from a study of T cell responses to AZD1222 COVID-19 vaccine. Study outcomes and limitations: AZD1222 recipients seropositive at baseline numbered only six or seven. It was only after the peak T cell response that any repertoires were sampled.

Germline lookup yields CDR1 MNHEY and CDR2 SMNVEV (reference sequence). This CDR3 contains 13 residues. The V and J ends lost 5 bases and 2 bases respectively, with 9 bases between them. Using immunoSEQ multiplex PCR, the repertoire was profiled, and TCRdb retains in-frame clones only, with some absent. Of around 260,000 clones listed, 85% to 95% are singletons. In the case of this clone: What it binds is unknown.

This TCR was recovered from an adult in good health. The starting material was peripheral blood, obtained on day 0 of AZD1222 vaccination. The rearrangement links TRBV27 to TRBJ1-2; D gene ambiguous. The CDR3 nucleotides read TGTGCCAGCAGTCCTAGAGAAAACTATGGCTACACCTTC. Its translation is CASSPRENYGYTF.